The 21 T cell receptor beta chains reported below all come from one sample, sequenced in a study of patients and donors after allogeneic stem cell transplantation. Using its own MiXCR run on the RT-PCR reads, TCRdb lists one record per CDR3 protein. In the table there are roughly 180,000 distinct CDR3 sequences, around two fifths of which are singletons. Sequenced: blood, either unsorted or a sorted T cell fraction (not recorded which). These receptors came from a human donor who was either an allogeneic HSCT recipient or a stem cell or donor lymphocyte infusion donor (not recorded which). It is not recorded whose cells these are; they may come from a transplant donor.

The table lists this clonotype with a few counts. The chain employs TRBV5-1 and TRBJ1-1, with D unresolved. V was trimmed by 0 bases and J by 1 base, leaving 7 bases between them. CDR3 length: 14 residues. Per the germline V gene, CDR1 is SGHRS and CDR2 is YFSETQ. CDR3 nucleotide sequence: TGCGCCAGCAGCTTGGCGACGGCGAACACTGAAGCTTTCTTT. It codes for CASSLATANTEAFF.

This clonotype was found a few times. This chain uses TRBV29-1 with TRBJ2-1, with D maybe TRBD1 (6 bases). The germline V gene encodes CDR1 SQVTM and CDR2 ANQGSEA. The V end was cut by 7 bases, the J end by 4 bases, with 11 bases between. This CDR3 contains 12 residues. The chain's CDR3 is CSGQRGYNEQFF. CDR3 sequence (DNA): TGCAGCGGGCAGAGGGGGTACAATGAGCAGTTCTTC.

This clonotype came up a few times. The rearrangement uses TRBV5-6 and TRBJ1-2; no firm D call. This CDR3 has 16 amino acids. Germline CDR1 reads SGHDT; CDR2 reads YYEEEE. V lost 0 bases and J 5 bases, leaving 17 bases between the germline ends. Here the CDR3 DNA reads TGTGCCAGCAGCTTGGTCGGACCATCACCCGCTTATGGCTACACCTTC. Amino acid sequence: CASSLVGPSPAYGYTF.

The V and J genes are TRBV12-3 or TRBV12-4 and TRBJ2-3; 8 nucleotides line up with TRBD2. This CDR3 contains 14 residues. J was trimmed by 5 bases and V by 7 bases; bases with no gene match: 8. For the CDR3, the DNA is TGTGCCAGCAAAGCGGACGGGAGGGGAGATACGCAGTATTTT. It translates to CASKADGRGDTQYF.

The chain links TRBV7-2 to TRBJ2-3, with 13 bases matching TRBD2. This CDR3 is 17 amino acids long. V lost 4 bases, J lost 7 bases, and 11 bases stayed unmatched. CDR1 SGHTA and CDR2 FQGNSA come from the germline V gene. Here the CDR3 DNA reads TGTGCCAGCAGCTCCCGACGCGGGACTAGCGGGACATATACGCAGTATTTT. Protein product: CASSSRRGTSGTYTQYF. Full variable domain (remainder filled in from reference TRBV7-2 and TRBJ2-3): GAGVSQSPSNKVTEKGKDVELRCDPISGHTALYWYRQSLGQGLEFLIYFQGNSAPDKSGLPSDRFSAERTGGSVSTLTIQRTQQEDSAVYLCASSSRRGTSGTYTQYFGPGTRLTVL.

This clonotype was observed a few times. CDR3 in amino acids: CASSFQTYEQYF. Written as DNA, the CDR3 is TGTGCCAGCAGTTTCCAGACCTACGAGCAGTACTTC. J is TRBJ2-7 and V is TRBV28; D remains unclear. The CDR3 contains 12 residues. Trimming cost V 3 bases and J 2 bases, with 5 bases left between them. Germline loops: CDR1 MDHEN, CDR2 SYDVKM.

The chain couples TRBV29-1 to TRBJ1-1; 10 nucleotides agree with TRBD1. This CDR3 is built from 13 residues. With 5 bases clipped from V and 5 bases from J, the junction kept 5 bases outside the gene matches. The germline CDR1 and CDR2 sequences are SQVTM and ANQGSEA. CDR3: CSVNRQGATEAFF. The CDR3 DNA reads TGCAGCGTTAACCGACAGGGGGCGACTGAAGCTTTCTTT.

This rearrangement joins TRBV7-8 to TRBJ1-4; D gene ambiguous. Germline values: CDR1 SGHVS, CDR2 FQNEAQ. The CDR3 has 16 amino acids. Deletions cut 3 bases from V and 4 bases from J, with 15 bases between. Here the CDR3 DNA reads TGTGCCAGCAGCTTGAGCCTCCCGGTCAATAATGAAAAACTGTTTTTT. This encodes CASSLSLPVNNEKLFF.

V gene TRBV6-5 combines with J gene TRBJ1-1; D gene uncertain. The germline V and J ends were trimmed by 4 bases and 6 bases, with 12 bases remaining between them. The germline gives CDR1 MNHEY, CDR2 SVGAGI. The CDR3 spans 13 residues. The CDR3 DNA reads TGTGCCAGCAGTTTCCGCGGGAGCCCTGAAGCTTTCTTT. Protein product: CASSFRGSPEAFF.

The sample holds a few counts of this clonotype. The chain has TRBV7-9 and TRBJ2-7, with TRBD1 identical over 8 bases. Trimming at V came to 3 bases and at J to 3 bases, leaving 13 bases not matched to a gene. The CDR3 runs to 17 residues. Germline V lookup: CDR1 SEHNR, CDR2 FQNEAQ (reference sequence). The CDR3 loop is CASSFEYRGIGLYEQYF. As DNA, the CDR3 is TGTGCCAGCAGCTTCGAGTACAGGGGGATCGGGCTCTACGAGCAGTACTTC.

This clonotype appeared a few times. The gene calls are TRBV12-3 or TRBV12-4 and TRBJ1-1; D perhaps matches TRBD1 (6 bases). The germline V and J ends were trimmed by 5 bases and 2 bases, with 18 bases remaining between them. The CDR3 runs to 16 residues. DNA of the CDR3: TGTGCCAGCAGTGTACAGGGAAGGGGGGGTAACACTGAAGCTTTCTTT. As protein: CASSVQGRGGNTEAFF.

The gene calls are TRBV4-3 and TRBJ1-4; D call uncertain. This CDR3 region has 15 residues. CDR1 is LGHNA, CDR2 YSLEER, per germline. With 0 bases removed from V and 5 bases from J, the gap between germline ends came to 10 bases. CDR3 residues: CASSQEVARNEKLFF. CDR3 bases: TGCGCCAGCAGCCAAGAGGTAGCCAGGAATGAAAAACTGTTTTTT.

The genes are TRBV29-1 and TRBJ2-7; tentatively, D is TRBD1 (5 bases). CDR3 length equals 13 residues. The germline V and J ends were trimmed by 5 bases and 0 bases, with 11 bases remaining between them. The germline CDR1 and CDR2 sequences are SQVTM and ANQGSEA. The CDR3 is CSVTDTASYEQYF. CDR3 bases: TGCAGCGTTACGGACACAGCCTCCTACGAGCAGTACTTC.

Within the sample, this clonotype is medium-sized. V and J are TRBV6-5 and TRBJ1-2; TRBD1 matches 9 bases. Germline V gene lookup returns CDR1 MNHEY and CDR2 SVGAGI. The junction had 8 bases not matched to a gene; V was cut back by 6 bases and J by 3 bases. This CDR3 is built from 15 residues. CDR3 in DNA: TGTGCCAGCAGCTCTCAGGGACAGGGCTACTATGGCTACACCTTC. This translates into CASSSQGQGYYGYTF.

This clonotype appeared many times. The CDR3 spells CASSLGTHSYNEQFF. CDR3 in DNA: TGTGCCAGCAGTTTGGGGACTCATTCCTACAATGAGCAGTTCTTC. The V gene is TRBV12-3 or TRBV12-4, the J gene TRBJ2-1, with D maybe TRBD2 (6 bases). Trimming stripped 3 bases from V and 1 base from J, with 10 bases between. The CDR3 runs to 15 residues.

The chain combines TRBV9 with TRBJ1-2; perhaps TRBD1 as D (6 bases). CDR1 and CDR2 from the germline V gene are SGDLS and YYNGEE. The V gene lost 4 bases and the J gene lost 6 bases, with 13 bases spanning the gap. This CDR3 comprises 13 residues. The CDR3: CASSLQGSDGYTF. CDR3 nucleotides: TGTGCCAGCAGCCTACAGGGATCAGATGGCTACACCTTC.

This clonotype appeared a few times. V is TRBV4-3 and J is TRBJ1-1; tentatively, D is TRBD1 (6 bases). The CDR3 sequence is 16 residues long. Trimming removed 1 base at V and 5 bases at J, with 17 bases between. CDR1 and CDR2 (germline): LGHNA, YSLEER. Here the CDR3 reads CASSQAPTGGLTEAFF. The CDR3 DNA sequence: TGCGCCAGCAGCCAAGCCCCGACAGGAGGGTTGACTGAAGCTTTCTTT.

This clonotype was detected only a few times. This chain joins TRBV12-3 or TRBV12-4 and TRBJ1-1; possibly TRBD1 for D (6 bases). The CDR3 totals 14 residues. The V and J ends lost 7 bases and 0 bases respectively, with 12 bases between them. CDR3 sequence (DNA): TGTGCCAGCAACAGGGAGGCCATGAACACTGAAGCTTTCTTT. Translated: CASNREAMNTEAFF.

This clonotype appeared a single time. This sequence joins TRBV27 and TRBJ2-4; D is tentatively TRBD1 or TRBD2 (6 bases each). V gave up 5 bases and J gave up 3 bases, with 11 bases separating them. The CDR3 runs to 14 residues. Germline CDR1 reads MNHEY; CDR2 reads SMNVEV (reference sequence). The CDR3 nucleotides are TGTGCCAGCAGTCCACAGGGAGGCAAAAACATTCAGTACTTC. This encodes CASSPQGGKNIQYF.

The chain couples TRBV6-6 to TRBJ1-2, with D tentatively TRBD1 (6 bases). The germline V gene has CDR1 MNHNY and CDR2 SVGAGI (reference sequence). With 0 bases removed from V and 2 bases from J, the gap between germline ends came to 10 bases. The CDR3 has 15 amino acids. For the CDR3, the DNA is TGTGCCAGCAGTTACTCAGACAGGAGAAACTATGGCTACACCTTC. Translating it yields CASSYSDRRNYGYTF.

The chain uses TRBV4-3 and TRBJ1-1, with D hard to call. CDR3 length equals 15 residues. Germline CDR1 LGHNA, CDR2 YSLEER. V lost 1 base to trimming and J lost 4 bases, with 13 bases between them. CDR3 amino acids: CASSQAEGLGTEAFF. The DNA for the CDR3 is TGCGCCAGCAGCCAAGCCGAGGGATTGGGCACTGAAGCTTTCTTT.